The 5 T cell receptor beta chains below were found in one sample sequenced in a study of cytomegalovirus exposure and HLA in healthy donors. Primers: 60 Vbeta forward and 13 Jbeta reverse. Profiling relied on immunoSEQ multiplex PCR, and the TCRdb table lists in-frame clones only, not all of them. The sample gives about 170,000 clones, around 85% of which show up once; 1% is in the top ten. The sample was PBMCs. Source of these receptors: a boy younger than 10 in good health and CMV-seronegative.

The chain joins TRBV18 to TRBJ1-5; possible D gene TRBD1, 6 bases. Trimming took 6 bases from V and 2 from J, leaving 17 bases between them. CDR1 KGHSH and CDR2 LQKENI come from the germline V gene. The CDR3 runs to 16 residues. CDR3 protein: CASSPTGVGGNQPQHF. The DNA for the CDR3 is TGTGCCAGCTCTCCGACAGGCGTGGGCGGCAATCAGCCCCAGCATTTT.

This clone was counted only a few times. This sequence joins TRBV6-5 and TRBJ2-1, with D perhaps TRBD1 (5 bases). V was shortened by 0 bases and J by 2 bases, with 11 bases between the two germline ends. CDR1 and CDR2 (germline): MNHEY, SVGAGI. The CDR3 totals 16 residues. The CDR3 loop reads CASSYSKTGPYNEQFF. For the CDR3, the DNA is TGTGCCAGCAGTTACTCGAAAACAGGCCCCTACAATGAGCAGTTCTTC.

This chain joins TRBV9 and TRBJ1-2, with a possible D match to TRBD1 (6 bases). This CDR3 has 14 amino acids. The germline V gene has CDR1 SGDLS and CDR2 YYNGEE. V was trimmed by 0 bases and J by 2 bases, leaving 8 bases between them. The CDR3: CASSVAGQNYGYTF. In DNA form, the CDR3 reads TGTGCCAGCAGCGTAGCTGGACAGAACTATGGCTACACCTTC.

This chain links TRBV5-4 with TRBJ2-5, with a possible D match to TRBD1 (5 bases). Germline CDR1 reads SGHNT; CDR2 reads YYREEE (reference sequence). The CDR3 is 14 residues long. Trimming left V 5 bases short and J 6 bases short, with 17 bases between. The CDR3 spells CASSPGADQQTQYF. CDR3 coding DNA: TGTGCCAGCAGTCCTGGGGCAGACCAGCAGACCCAGTACTTC.

The chain joins TRBV30 to TRBJ1-5; 9 bases agree with TRBD1. Germline values: CDR1 GTSNPN, CDR2 SVGIG (reference sequence). Losses at the gene ends were 2 bases for V and 0 bases for J; bases not matched to a gene: 8. The CDR3 spans 17 residues. The CDR3 bases are TGTGCCTGGAGTCCTACAGGGACAGGGTTTAGCAATCAGCCCCAGCATTTT. Its protein is CAWSPTGTGFSNQPQHF.